Following are 12 T cell receptor beta chains from one sample sequenced in a study of CXCR3-negative and CXCR3-positive naive CD8 T cells. Whole-study results and caveats: A higher hydrophobicity marked the TRB CDR3s of CXCR3-positive naive cells versus CXCR3-negative naive cells.

The antigens of these receptors remain unknown. It was by 5' RACE with UMI labels that the TRB cDNA libraries were prepared. TCRdb reprocessed the 5' RACE reads and keeps a single row for each CDR3 protein, giving no DNA. This table holds under 75,000 distinct CDR3 sequences. Sequenced material: naive CXCR3+ CD8+ T cells from blood. Sample subset: CD45RO-CCR7+CD27+CD95- naive CD8+ T cells expressing CXCR3 (TNR3+). These receptors all come from a human donor in good health. Some clones in this sample may be carry-over from other donors' samples.

The V and J genes are TRBV18 and TRBJ2-1; TCRdb returns TRBD2, unconfirmable since there is no DNA. Germline values: CDR1 KGHSH, CDR2 LQKENI. The CDR3 is made up of 15 amino acids. CDR3 residues: CASSPEASGGPQHFF.

V usage is TRBV4-3 and J usage is TRBJ2-1; TCRdb proposes TRBD1, but this gene call is untestable without DNA. The CDR3 is 17 amino acids. CDR1 and CDR2 from the germline V gene are LGHNA and YSLEER. The CDR3 here is CASSQEQPGQGRDEQFF.

This chain links TRBV20-1 with TRBJ1-5. Germline-derived CDR1 and CDR2 are DFQATT and SNEGSKA (reference sequence). This CDR3 is built from 12 residues. The CDR3 region is CSASAEDQPQHF.

The chain couples TRBV3-1 to TRBJ1-1; TCRdb gives TRBD1 as the D gene, but with no DNA this cannot be confirmed. CDR1 LGHDT and CDR2 YNNKEL come from the germline V gene (reference sequence). There are 14 residues in the CDR3. The CDR3 loop reads CASSLTGRWAEAFF.

The V gene is TRBV19, the J gene TRBJ1-5; checking the TCRdb D call of TRBD1 is not possible without DNA. Germline loops: CDR1 LNHDA, CDR2 SQIVND (reference sequence). This CDR3 has 16 residues. The CDR3 loop reads CASTLSADRLNQPQHF.

The chain is built from TRBV28 and TRBJ2-7; with no DNA, the TCRdb D assignment of TRBD1 cannot be verified. CDR3 length: 13 amino acids. The germline V gene encodes CDR1 MDHEN and CDR2 SYDVKM. CDR3 residues: CASGTGESYEQYF.

This chain links TRBV6-2 or TRBV6-3 with TRBJ1-1; as DNA is missing, the TRBD1 call by TCRdb cannot be tested. This CDR3 has 13 amino acids. Germline-derived CDR1 and CDR2 are MNHEY and SVGEGT. The CDR3 loop reads CASSYPGNTEAFF.

This sequence joins TRBV7-2 and TRBJ2-3. CDR3 length: 11 residues. CDR1 and CDR2 (germline): SGHTA, FQGNSA. The CDR3 loop is CASDLPDTQYF.

This rearrangement joins TRBV19 to TRBJ2-2; there is no DNA to check the TCRdb D call of TRBD2. Per germline, CDR1 LNHDA and CDR2 SQIVND (reference sequence). The CDR3 runs to 14 residues. This chain's CDR3 is CASSIRGLAGELFF.

This chain connects TRBV28 to TRBJ1-2; the D gene TCRdb calls, TRBD1, cannot be checked with no DNA. In germline, CDR1 is MDHEN, CDR2 SYDVKM. The CDR3 loop spans 15 amino acids. CDR3 residues: CASSPPGGDIYGYTF.

The V call is TRBV5-6, the J call TRBJ2-7. Germline-derived CDR1 and CDR2 are SGHDT and YYEEEE. This CDR3 comprises 12 residues. CDR3 in amino acids: CASSLASGEQYF.

This chain links TRBV7-9 with TRBJ2-6; no DNA is available, so the TRBD2 call from TCRdb remains unchecked. This CDR3 spans 15 amino acids. Germline values: CDR1 SEHNR, CDR2 FQNEAQ (reference sequence). The CDR3 protein is CASGGDSSGANVLTF.